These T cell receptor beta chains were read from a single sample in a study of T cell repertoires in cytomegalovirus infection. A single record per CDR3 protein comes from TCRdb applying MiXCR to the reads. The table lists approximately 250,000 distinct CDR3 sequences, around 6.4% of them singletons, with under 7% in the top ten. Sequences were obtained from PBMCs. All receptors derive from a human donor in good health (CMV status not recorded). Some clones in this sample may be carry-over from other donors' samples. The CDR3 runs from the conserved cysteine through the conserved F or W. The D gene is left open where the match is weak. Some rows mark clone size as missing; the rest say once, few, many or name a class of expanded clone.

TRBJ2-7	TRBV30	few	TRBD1	CAWSPWTGDEQYF	TGTGCCTGGAGTCCTTGGACAGGGGACGAGCAGTACTTC
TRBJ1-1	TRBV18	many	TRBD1	CASSPVQGVTEAFF	TGTGCCAGCTCACCCGTCCAGGGGGTGACTGAAGCTTTCTTT
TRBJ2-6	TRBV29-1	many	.	CSVRDSGANVLTF	TGCAGCGTCCGGGACTCTGGGGCCAACGTCCTGACTTTC
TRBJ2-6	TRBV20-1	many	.	CSARDGGGANVLTF	TGCAGTGCTAGAGATGGAGGCGGGGCCAACGTCCTGACTTTC
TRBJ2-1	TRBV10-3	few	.	CAISEGQVSYNEQFF	TGTGCCATCAGTGAGGGACAAGTTTCCTACAATGAGCAGTTCTTC
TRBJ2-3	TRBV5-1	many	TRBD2	CASSLGTSGGPSTDTQYF	TGCGCCAGCAGCTTGGGAACTAGCGGGGGGCCCAGCACAGATACGCAGTATTTT
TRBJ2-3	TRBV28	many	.	CASTSEAGFADTQYF	.
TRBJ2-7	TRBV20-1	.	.	CSAGTDGPYEQYF	TGCAGTGCCGGGACTGACGGGCCCTACGAGCAGTACTTC
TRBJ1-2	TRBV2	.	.	CASSFAGTGYTF	TGTGCCAGCAGTTTCGCAGGGACGGGCTACACCTTC
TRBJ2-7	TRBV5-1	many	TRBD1	CASRSRDRGLSAYEQYF	TGCGCCAGCAGGAGCCGGGACAGGGGTTTATCGGCCTACGAGCAGTACTTC
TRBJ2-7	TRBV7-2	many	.	CASSLGTSRSYEQYF	TGTGCCAGCAGCTTAGGGACATCTCGCTCCTACGAGCAGTACTTC
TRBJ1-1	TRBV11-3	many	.	CASSFGTGGEAFF	TGTGCCAGCAGCTTTGGGACGGGTGGTGAAGCTTTCTTT
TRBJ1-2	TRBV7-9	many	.	CASTESDQGYTF	TGTGCCAGCACCGAGAGCGATCAAGGCTACACCTTC
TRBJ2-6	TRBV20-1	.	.	CSARPGANVLTF	TGCAGTGCTAGACCCGGGGCCAACGTCCTGACTTTC
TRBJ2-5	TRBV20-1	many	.	CSARVGSQETQYF	TGCAGTGCTAGAGTCGGCAGCCAAGAGACCCAGTACTTC
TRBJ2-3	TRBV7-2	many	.	CASSPERQDTQYF	TGTGCCAGCAGCCCAGAAAGACAGGATACGCAGTATTTT
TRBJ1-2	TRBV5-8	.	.	CASSFPGGVYGYTF	TGTGCCAGCAGCTTTCCCGGGGGGGTCTATGGCTACACCTTC
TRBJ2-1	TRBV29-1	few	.	CSDTGTPGEQFF	TGCAGCGACACCGGGACCCCCGGTGAGCAGTTCTTC
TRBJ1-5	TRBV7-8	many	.	CASSQGGDTYSNQPQHF	TGTGCCAGCAGCCAAGGGGGGGACACATATAGCAATCAGCCCCAGCATTTT
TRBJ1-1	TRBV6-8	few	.	CASSYFQAAEAFF	TGTGCCAGCAGTTACTTCCAGGCCGCTGAAGCTTTCTTT